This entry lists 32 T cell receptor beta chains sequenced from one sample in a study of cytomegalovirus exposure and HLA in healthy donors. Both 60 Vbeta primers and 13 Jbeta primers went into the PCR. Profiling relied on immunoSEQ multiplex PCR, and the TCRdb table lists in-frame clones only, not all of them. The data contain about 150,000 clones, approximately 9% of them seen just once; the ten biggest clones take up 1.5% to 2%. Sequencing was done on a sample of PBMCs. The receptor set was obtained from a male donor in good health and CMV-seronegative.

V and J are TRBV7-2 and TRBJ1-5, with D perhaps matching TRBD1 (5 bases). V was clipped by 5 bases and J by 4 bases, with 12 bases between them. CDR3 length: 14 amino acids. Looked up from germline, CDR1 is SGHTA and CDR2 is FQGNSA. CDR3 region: CASSPRDSNQPQHF. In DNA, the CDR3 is TGTGCCAGCAGCCCTCGGGACTCAAATCAGCCCCAGCATTTT.

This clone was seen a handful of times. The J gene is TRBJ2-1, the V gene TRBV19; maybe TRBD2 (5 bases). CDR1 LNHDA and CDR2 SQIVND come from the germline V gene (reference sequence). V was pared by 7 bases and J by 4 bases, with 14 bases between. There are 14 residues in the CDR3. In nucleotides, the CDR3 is TGTGCCAGTACCCCGGCGCGGGCATACAATGAGCAGTTCTTC. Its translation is CASTPARAYNEQFF.

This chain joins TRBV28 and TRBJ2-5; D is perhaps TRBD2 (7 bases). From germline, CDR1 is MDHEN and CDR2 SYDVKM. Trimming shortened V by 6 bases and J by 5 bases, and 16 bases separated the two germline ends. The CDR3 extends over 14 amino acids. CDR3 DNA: TGTGCCAGCAGGAGAGGGGGGGCGACGGAGACCCAGTACTTC. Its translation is CASRRGGATETQYF.

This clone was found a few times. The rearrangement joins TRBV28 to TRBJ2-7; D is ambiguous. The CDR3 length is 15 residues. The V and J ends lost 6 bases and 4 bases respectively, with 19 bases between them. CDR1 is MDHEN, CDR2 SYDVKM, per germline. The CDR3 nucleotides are TGTGCCAGCAGCCCCTGGTCGGGTACCACTTACGAGCAGTACTTC. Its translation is CASSPWSGTTYEQYF.

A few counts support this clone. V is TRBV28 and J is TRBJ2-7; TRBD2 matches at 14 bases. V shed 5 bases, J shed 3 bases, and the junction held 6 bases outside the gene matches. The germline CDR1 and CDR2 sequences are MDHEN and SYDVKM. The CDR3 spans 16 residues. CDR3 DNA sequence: TGTGCCAGCAGTCCAGGACTAGCGGGGGGTTTCTACGAGCAGTACTTC. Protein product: CASSPGLAGGFYEQYF.

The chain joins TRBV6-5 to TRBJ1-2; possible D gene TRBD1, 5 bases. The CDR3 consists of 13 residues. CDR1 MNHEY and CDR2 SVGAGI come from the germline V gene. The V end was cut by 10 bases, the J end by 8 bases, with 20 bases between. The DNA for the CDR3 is TGTGCCACCCTGGGGCCGGGTTCTTACGGCTACACCTTC. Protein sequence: CATLGPGSYGYTF.

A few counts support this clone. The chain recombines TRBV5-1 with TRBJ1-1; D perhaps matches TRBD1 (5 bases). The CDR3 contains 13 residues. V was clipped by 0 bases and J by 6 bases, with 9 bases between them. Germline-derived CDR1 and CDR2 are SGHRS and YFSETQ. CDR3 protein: CASSLVRGAEAFF. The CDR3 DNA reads TGCGCCAGCAGCTTGGTGCGGGGGGCTGAAGCTTTCTTT.

Written as DNA, the CDR3 is TGTGCCAGCAGCTTGCTCTGGGCCCAACAAGAGACCCAGTACTTC. Translation gives CASSLLWAQQETQYF. The chain has TRBV5-6 and TRBJ2-5; D is unresolved. The V end lost 1 base, the J end lost 2 bases, and 12 bases lay between the germline ends. CDR3 length equals 15 residues. Germline V gene lookup returns CDR1 SGHDT and CDR2 YYEEEE.

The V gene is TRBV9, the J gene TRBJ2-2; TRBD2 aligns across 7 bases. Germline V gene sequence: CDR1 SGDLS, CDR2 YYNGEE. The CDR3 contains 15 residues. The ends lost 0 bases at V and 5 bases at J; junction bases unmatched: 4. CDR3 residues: CASSVGGGDTGELFF. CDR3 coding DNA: TGTGCCAGCAGCGTAGGGGGAGGGGATACCGGGGAGCTGTTTTTT.

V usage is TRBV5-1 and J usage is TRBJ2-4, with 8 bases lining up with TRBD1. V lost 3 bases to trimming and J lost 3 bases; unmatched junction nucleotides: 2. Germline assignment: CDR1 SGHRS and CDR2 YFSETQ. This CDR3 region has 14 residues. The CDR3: CASSSGQVKNIQYF. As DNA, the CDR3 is TGCGCCAGCAGCTCGGGACAGGTCAAAAACATTCAGTACTTC. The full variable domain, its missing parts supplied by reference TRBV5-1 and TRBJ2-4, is KAGVTQTPRYLIKTRGQQVTLSCSPISGHRSVSWYQQTPGQGLQFLFEYFSETQRNKGNFPGRFSGRQFSNSRSEMNVSTLELGDSALYLCASSSGQVKNIQYFGAGTRLSVL.

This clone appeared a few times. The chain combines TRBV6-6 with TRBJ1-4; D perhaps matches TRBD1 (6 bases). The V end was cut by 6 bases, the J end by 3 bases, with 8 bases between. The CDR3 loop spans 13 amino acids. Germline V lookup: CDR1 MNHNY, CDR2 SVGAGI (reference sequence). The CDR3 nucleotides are TGTGCCAGCAGACAGGGACCTAATGAAAAACTGTTTTTT. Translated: CASRQGPNEKLFF.

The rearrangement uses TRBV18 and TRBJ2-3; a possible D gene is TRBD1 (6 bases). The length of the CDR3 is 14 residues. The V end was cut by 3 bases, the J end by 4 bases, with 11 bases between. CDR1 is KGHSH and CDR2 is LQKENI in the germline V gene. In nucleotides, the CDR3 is TGTGCCAGCTCACCCACGACAGGAGCAGATACGCAGTATTTT. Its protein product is CASSPTTGADTQYF.

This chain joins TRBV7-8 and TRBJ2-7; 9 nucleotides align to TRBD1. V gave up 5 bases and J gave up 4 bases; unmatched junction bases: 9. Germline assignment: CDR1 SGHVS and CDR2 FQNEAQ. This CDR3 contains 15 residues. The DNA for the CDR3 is TGTGCCAGCAGCCCGAGGGAACAGGGGGCTTACGAGCAGTACTTC. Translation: CASSPREQGAYEQYF.

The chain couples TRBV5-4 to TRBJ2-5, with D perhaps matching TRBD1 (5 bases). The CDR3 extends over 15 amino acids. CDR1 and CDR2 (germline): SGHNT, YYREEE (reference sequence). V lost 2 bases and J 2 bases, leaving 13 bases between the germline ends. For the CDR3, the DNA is TGTGCCAGCAGCTTCTTTGGGGCAGGGCAAGAGACCCAGTACTTC. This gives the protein CASSFFGAGQETQYF.

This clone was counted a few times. The CDR3 is CASSPPDRAGNGYTF. CDR3 DNA sequence: TGTGCCAGCTCACCACCGGACAGGGCAGGCAATGGCTACACCTTC. J is TRBJ1-2 and V is TRBV18; 8 bases map to TRBD1. Trimming took 0 bases from V and 6 from J; bases not matched to a gene: 6. The CDR3 totals 15 residues. CDR1 and CDR2 (germline): KGHSH, LQKENI.

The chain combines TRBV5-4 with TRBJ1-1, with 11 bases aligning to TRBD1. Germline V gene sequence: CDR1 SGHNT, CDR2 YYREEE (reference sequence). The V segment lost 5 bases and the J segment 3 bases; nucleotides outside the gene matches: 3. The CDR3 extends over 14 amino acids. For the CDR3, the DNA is TGTGCCAGCAGTTGGGGACAGGGGGACACTGAAGCTTTCTTT. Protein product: CASSWGQGDTEAFF.

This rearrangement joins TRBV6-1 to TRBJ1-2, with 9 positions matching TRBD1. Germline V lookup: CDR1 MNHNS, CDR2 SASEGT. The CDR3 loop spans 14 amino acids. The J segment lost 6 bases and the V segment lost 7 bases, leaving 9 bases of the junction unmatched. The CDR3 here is CASITLGQGDGYTF. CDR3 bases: TGTGCCAGCATCACCTTGGGACAGGGTGATGGCTACACCTTC.

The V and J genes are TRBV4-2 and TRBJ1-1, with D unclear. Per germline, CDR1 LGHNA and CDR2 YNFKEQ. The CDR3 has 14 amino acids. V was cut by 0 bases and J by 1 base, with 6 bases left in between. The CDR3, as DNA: TGTGCCAGCAGCCAAGATCCGGGGAACACTGAAGCTTTCTTT. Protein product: CASSQDPGNTEAFF.

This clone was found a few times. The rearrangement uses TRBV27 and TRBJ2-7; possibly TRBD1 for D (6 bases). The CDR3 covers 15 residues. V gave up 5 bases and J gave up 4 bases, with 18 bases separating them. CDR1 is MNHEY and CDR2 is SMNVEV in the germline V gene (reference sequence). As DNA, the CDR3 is TGTGCCAGCAGTCACTGGGACACCCGTCGGTACGAGCAGTACTTC. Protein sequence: CASSHWDTRRYEQYF.

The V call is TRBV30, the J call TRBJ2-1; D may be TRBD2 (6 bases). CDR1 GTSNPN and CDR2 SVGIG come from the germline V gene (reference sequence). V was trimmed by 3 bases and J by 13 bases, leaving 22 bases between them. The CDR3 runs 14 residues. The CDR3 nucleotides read TGTGCCTGGAGGTATCCTGGGCTAGTAGCGGATCAGTTCTTC. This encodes CAWRYPGLVADQFF.

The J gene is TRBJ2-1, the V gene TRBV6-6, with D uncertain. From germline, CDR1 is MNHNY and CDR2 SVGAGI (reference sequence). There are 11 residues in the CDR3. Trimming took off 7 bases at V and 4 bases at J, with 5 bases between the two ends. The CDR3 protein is CASISYNEQFF. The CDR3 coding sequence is TGTGCCAGCATTTCTTACAATGAGCAGTTCTTC.

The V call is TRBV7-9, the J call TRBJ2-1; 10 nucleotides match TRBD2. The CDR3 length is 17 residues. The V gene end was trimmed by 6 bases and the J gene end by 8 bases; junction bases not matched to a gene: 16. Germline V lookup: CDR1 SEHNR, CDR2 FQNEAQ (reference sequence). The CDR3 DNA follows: TGTGCCAGCAGTCCAGCGGGAGGGCCCTCCGGGTCCGATGAGCAGTTCTTC. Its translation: CASSPAGGPSGSDEQFF.

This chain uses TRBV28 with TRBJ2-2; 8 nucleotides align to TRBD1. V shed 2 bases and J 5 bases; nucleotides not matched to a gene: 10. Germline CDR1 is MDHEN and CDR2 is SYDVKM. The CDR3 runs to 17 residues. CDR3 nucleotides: TGTGCCAGCAGTTTAGGGGGTTCGACAGGGGTAACCGGGGAGCTGTTTTTT. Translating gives CASSLGGSTGVTGELFF.

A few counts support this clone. CDR3 sequence reads: CASSKEQGARGEQYF. CDR3 nucleotide sequence: TGCGCCAGCAGCAAAGAACAGGGGGCGCGGGGCGAGCAGTACTTC. The chain recombines TRBV5-1 with TRBJ2-7; TRBD1 matches 9 bases. This CDR3 is 15 amino acids long. Germline V lookup: CDR1 SGHRS, CDR2 YFSETQ. V dropped 4 bases and J dropped 6; count of bases not matched to a gene: 11.

The CDR3 is CASTQGNTEAFF. The DNA of the CDR3 is TGTGCCAGCACGCAGGGGAACACTGAAGCTTTCTTT. The chain has TRBV6-5 and TRBJ1-1, with D tentatively TRBD1 (5 bases). V was trimmed by 7 bases and J by 1 base, leaving 7 bases between them. Looked up from germline, CDR1 is MNHEY and CDR2 is SVGAGI. This CDR3 contains 12 residues.

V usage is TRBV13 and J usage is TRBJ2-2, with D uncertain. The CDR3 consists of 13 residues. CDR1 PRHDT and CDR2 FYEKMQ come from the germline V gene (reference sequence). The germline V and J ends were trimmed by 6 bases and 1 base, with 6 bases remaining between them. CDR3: CASRRLNTGELFF. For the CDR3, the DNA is TGTGCCAGCAGAAGACTGAACACCGGGGAGCTGTTTTTT. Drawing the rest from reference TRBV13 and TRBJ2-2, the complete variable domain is AAGVIQSPRHLIKEKRETATLKCYPIPRHDTVYWYQQGPGQDPQFLISFYEKMQSDKGSIPDRFSAQQFSDYHSELNMSSLELGDSALYFCASRRLNTGELFFGEGSRLTVL.

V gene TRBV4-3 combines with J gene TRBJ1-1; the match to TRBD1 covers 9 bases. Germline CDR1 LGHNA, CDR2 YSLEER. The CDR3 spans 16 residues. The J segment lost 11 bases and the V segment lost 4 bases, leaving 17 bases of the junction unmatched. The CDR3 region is CASSPAIGTGTDRAFF. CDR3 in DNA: TGCGCCAGCAGCCCTGCGATTGGGACAGGGACCGACAGGGCTTTCTTT.

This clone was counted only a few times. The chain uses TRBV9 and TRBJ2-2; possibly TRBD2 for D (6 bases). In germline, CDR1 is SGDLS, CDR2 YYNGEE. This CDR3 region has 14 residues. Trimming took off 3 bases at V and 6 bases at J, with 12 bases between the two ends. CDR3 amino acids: CASSADSSAGELFF. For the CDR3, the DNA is TGTGCCAGCAGCGCGGATTCTAGCGCCGGGGAGCTGTTTTTT. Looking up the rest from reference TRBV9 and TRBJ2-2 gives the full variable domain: DSGVTQTPKHLITATGQRVTLRCSPRSGDLSVYWYQQSLDQGLQFLIQYYNGEERAKGNILERFSAQQFPDLHSELNLSSLELGDSALYFCASSADSSAGELFFGEGSRLTVL.

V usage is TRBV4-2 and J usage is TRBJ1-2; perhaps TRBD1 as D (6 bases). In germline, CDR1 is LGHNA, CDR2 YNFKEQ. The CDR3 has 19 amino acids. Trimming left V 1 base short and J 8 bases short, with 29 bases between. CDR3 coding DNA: TGTGCCAGCAGCCAAGTGACCCCCGGCAGACAGGACTTAAAATACGGCTACACCTTC. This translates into CASSQVTPGRQDLKYGYTF.

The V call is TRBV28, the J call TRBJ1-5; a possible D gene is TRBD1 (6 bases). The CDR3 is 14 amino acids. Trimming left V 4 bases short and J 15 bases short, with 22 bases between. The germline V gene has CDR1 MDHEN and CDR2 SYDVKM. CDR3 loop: CASSSPTGDPSGHF. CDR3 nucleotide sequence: TGTGCCAGCAGTTCCCCGACAGGTGACCCCAGCGGGCATTTT.

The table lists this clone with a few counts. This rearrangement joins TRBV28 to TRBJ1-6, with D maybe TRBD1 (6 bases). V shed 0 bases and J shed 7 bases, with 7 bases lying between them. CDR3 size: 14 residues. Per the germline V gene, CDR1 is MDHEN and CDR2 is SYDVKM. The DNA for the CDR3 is TGTGCCAGCAGTTTATGGAGGGGGAATTCACCCCTCCACTTT. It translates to CASSLWRGNSPLHF.

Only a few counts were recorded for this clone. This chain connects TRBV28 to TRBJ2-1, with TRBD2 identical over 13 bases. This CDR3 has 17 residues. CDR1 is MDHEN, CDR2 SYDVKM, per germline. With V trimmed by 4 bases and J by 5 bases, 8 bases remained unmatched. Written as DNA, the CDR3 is TGTGCCAGCAGTTCTCCACTAGCGGGAGGGCCCGACAATGAGCAGTTCTTC. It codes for CASSSPLAGGPDNEQFF.